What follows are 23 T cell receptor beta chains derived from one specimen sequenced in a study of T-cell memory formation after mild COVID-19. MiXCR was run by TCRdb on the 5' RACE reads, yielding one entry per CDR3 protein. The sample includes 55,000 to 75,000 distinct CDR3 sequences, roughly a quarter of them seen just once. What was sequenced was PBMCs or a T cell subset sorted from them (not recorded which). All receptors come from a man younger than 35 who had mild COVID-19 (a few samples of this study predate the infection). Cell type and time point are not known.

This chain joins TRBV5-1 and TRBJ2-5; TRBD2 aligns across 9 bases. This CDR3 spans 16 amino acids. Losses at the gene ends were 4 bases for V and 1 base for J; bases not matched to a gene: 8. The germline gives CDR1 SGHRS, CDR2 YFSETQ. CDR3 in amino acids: CASSDPGLASQETQYF. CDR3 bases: TGCGCCAGCAGCGATCCGGGACTAGCAAGCCAAGAGACCCAGTACTTC.

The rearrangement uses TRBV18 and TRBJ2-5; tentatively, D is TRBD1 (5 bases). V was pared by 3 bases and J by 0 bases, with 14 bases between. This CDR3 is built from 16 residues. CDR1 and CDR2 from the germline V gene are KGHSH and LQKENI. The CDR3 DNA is TGTGCCAGCTCACCGTGGGTAGGGGCGAACCAAGAGACCCAGTACTTC. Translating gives CASSPWVGANQETQYF. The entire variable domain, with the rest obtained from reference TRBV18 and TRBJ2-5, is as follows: NAGVMQNPRHLVRRRGQEARLRCSPMKGHSHVYWYRQLPEEGLKFMVYLQKENIIDESGMPKERFSAEFPKEGPSILRIQQVVRGDSAAYFCASSPWVGANQETQYFGPGTRLLVL.

The CDR3 loop is CASSLYAGKSTGELFF. As DNA, the CDR3 is TGCGCCAGCAGCTTGTACGCAGGAAAGAGCACCGGGGAGCTGTTTTTT. The J gene is TRBJ2-2, the V gene TRBV5-1; unclear D gene. The V gene lost 1 base and the J gene lost 4 bases, with 14 bases spanning the gap. This CDR3 is built from 16 residues. Germline V gives CDR1 SGHRS, CDR2 YFSETQ.

Here the CDR3 reads CASSLMEEQFF. CDR3 sequence (DNA): TGTGCCAGCAGTTTAATGGAAGAGCAGTTCTTC. V usage is TRBV12-3 or TRBV12-4 and J usage is TRBJ2-1, with D hard to call. Between the trimmed V and J ends, which lost 2 bases and 10 bases, there was a span of 6 bases. The CDR3 is 11 amino acids.

The CDR3 DNA reads as TGTGCCACCGGGACAGCCCAAGAGACCCAGTACTTC. It is translated as CATGTAQETQYF. The chain uses TRBV6-5 and TRBJ2-5; TRBD1 agrees at 7 bases. V dropped 10 bases and J dropped 1; count of bases not matched to a gene: 3. The CDR3 covers 12 residues. The germline V gene has CDR1 MNHEY and CDR2 SVGAGI.

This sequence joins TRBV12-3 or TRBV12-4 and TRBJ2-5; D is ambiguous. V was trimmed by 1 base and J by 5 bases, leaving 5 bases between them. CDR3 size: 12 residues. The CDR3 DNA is TGTGCCAGCAGTTTAGGGGTGGAGACCCAGTACTTC. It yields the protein CASSLGVETQYF.

Here the CDR3 DNA reads TGTGCCAGCAGCTTTGCAGGCACTGAAGCTTTCTTT. Encoded protein: CASSFAGTEAFF. This chain connects TRBV7-2 to TRBJ1-1; D is unclear. Trimming shortened V by 3 bases and J by 4 bases, and 6 bases separated the two germline ends. The germline CDR1 and CDR2 sequences are SGHTA and FQGNSA. This CDR3 is 12 amino acids long.

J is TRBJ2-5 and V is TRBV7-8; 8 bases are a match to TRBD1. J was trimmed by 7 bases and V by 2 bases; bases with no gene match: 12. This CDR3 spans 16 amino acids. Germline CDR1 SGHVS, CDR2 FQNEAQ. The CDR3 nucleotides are TGTGCCAGCAGCTTATCGGCAGGGGGCCCCCGTGGGACCCAGTACTTC. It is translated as CASSLSAGGPRGTQYF. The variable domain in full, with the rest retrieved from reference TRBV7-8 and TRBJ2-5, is GAGVSQSPRYKVAKRGQDVALRCDPISGHVSLFWYQQALGQGPEFLTYFQNEAQLDKSGLPSDRFFAERPEGSVSTLKIQRTQQEDSAVYLCASSLSAGGPRGTQYFGPGTRLLVL.

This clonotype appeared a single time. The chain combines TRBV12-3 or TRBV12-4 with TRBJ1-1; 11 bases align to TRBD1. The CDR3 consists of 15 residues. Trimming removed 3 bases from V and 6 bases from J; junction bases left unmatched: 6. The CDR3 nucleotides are TGTGCCAGCAGTTTCCAGGACAGGGGGCTCTCTGAAGCTTTCTTT. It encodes CASSFQDRGLSEAFF.

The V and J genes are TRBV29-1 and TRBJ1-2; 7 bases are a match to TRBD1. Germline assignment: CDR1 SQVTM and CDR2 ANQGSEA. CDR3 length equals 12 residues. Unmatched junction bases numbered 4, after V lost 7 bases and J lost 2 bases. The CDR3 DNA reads TGCAGCGGATTGGACAGGAACTATGGCTACACCTTC. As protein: CSGLDRNYGYTF.

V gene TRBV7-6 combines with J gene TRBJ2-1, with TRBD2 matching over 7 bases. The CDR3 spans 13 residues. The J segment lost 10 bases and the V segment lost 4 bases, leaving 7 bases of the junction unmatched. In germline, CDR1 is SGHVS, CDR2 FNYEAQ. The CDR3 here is CASSSLPAGEQFF. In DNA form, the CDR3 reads TGTGCCAGCAGCTCCCTCCCAGCGGGGGAGCAGTTCTTC.

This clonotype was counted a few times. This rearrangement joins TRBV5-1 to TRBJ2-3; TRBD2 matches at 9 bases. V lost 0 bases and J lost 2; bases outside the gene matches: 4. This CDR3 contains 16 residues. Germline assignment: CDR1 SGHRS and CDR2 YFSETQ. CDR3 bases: TGCGCCAGCAGCTTGGGCCAGCGGGGGGTCACAGATACGCAGTATTTT. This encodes CASSLGQRGVTDTQYF.

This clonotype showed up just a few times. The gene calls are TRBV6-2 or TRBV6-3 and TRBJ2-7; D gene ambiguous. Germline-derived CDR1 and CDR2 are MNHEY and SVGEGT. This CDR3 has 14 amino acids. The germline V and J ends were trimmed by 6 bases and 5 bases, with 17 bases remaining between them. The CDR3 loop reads CASRRWSVSHEQYF. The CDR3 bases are TGTGCCAGCAGAAGGTGGAGCGTTTCCCACGAGCAGTACTTC.

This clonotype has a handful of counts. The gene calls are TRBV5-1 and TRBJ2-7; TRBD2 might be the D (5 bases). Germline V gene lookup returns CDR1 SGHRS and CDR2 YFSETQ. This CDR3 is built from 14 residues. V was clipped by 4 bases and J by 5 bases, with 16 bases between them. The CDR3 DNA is TGCGCCAGCAGCAAGGACTGGGTCGGCCACGAGCAGTACTTC. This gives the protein CASSKDWVGHEQYF.

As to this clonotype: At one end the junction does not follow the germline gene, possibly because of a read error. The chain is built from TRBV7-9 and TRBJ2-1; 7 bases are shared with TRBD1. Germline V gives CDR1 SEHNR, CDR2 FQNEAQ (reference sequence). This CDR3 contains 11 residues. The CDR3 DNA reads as TGTGCCAGCAGCCGCTTAGACAGGGTGGTTTTC. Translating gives CASSRLDRVVF.

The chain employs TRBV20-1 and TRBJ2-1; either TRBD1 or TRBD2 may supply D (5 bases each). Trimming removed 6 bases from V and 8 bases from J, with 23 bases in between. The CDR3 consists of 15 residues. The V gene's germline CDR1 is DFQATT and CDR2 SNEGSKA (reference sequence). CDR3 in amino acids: CSATARTGRWHEQFF. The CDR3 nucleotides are TGCAGTGCCACAGCCCGGACGGGACGGTGGCATGAGCAGTTCTTC.

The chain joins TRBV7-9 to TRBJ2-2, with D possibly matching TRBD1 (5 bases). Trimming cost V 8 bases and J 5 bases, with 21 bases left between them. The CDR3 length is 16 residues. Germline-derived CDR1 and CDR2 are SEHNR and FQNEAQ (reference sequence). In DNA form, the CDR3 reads TGTGCCAGCGCCCAAACCGGGCAGGGTGGAACCGGGGAGCTGTTTTTT. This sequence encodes CASAQTGQGGTGELFF.

The CDR3 coding sequence is TGTGCCAGCAGGGCCTACGAGCAGTACGTC. Protein: CASRAYEQYV. The chain is built from TRBV6-1 and TRBJ2-7; unclear D gene. Trimming took off 6 bases at V and 2 bases at J, with 2 bases between the two ends. The CDR3 loop spans 10 amino acids. CDR1 is MNHNS, CDR2 SASEGT, per germline.

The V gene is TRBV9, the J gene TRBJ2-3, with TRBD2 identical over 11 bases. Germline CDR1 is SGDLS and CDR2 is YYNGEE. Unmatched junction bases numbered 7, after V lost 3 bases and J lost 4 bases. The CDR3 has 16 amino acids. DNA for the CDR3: TGTGCCAGCAGCGGGGACCTAGCGGGGGGCTCAGATACGCAGTATTTT. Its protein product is CASSGDLAGGSDTQYF.

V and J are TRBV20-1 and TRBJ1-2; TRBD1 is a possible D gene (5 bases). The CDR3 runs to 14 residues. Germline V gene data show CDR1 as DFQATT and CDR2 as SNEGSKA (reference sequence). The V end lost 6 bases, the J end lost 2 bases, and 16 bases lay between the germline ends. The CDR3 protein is CSAVDVGLNYGYTF. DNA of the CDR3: TGCAGTGCGGTTGATGTGGGGCTCAACTATGGCTACACCTTC.

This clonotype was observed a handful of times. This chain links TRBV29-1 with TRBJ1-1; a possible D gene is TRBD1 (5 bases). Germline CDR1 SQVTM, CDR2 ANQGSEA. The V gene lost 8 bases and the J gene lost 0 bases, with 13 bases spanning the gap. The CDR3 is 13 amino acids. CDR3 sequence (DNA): TGCAGCCCCCGCCGGGGGATGAACACTGAAGCTTTCTTT. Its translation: CSPRRGMNTEAFF.

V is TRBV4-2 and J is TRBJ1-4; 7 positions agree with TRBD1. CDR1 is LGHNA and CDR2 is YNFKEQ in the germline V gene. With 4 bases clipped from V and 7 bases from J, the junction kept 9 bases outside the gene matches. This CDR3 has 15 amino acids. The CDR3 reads CASSPDRARAEKLFF. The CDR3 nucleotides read TGTGCCAGCAGCCCAGACAGGGCAAGGGCTGAAAAACTGTTTTTT.

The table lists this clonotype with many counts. The CDR3 DNA follows: TGTGCCAGCAGCGCGTTACAGGGGACGGGGATGCTCACCGGGGAGCTGTTTTTT. Amino acid sequence: CASSALQGTGMLTGELFF. This chain connects TRBV4-2 to TRBJ2-2; 7 bases are a match to TRBD1. V trimming: 5 bases; J trimming: 4 bases; junction bases outside the gene matches: 16. Per the germline V gene, CDR1 is LGHNA and CDR2 is YNFKEQ. This CDR3 spans 18 amino acids.